What follows describes a single TCR beta chain. This specimen belongs to a study of T cell changes during pregnancy in multiple sclerosis. This CDR3 has 20 amino acids. Some clones are missing from TCRdb's copy, which holds only in-frame ones; the method was immunoSEQ multiplex PCR. The repertoire holds 20,000 to 30,000 clones, with more than 75% as singletons. The sequence was obtained from a female donor in good health, enrolled as a control in a pregnancy study. The V gene is TRBV1, the J gene TRBJ2-5; the table's TRBD2 call for D was not verified on the DNA. TRBV1 is classified as a pseudogene. The specimen comprised CD4+ T cells from peripheral blood mononuclear cells, sampled in the first trimester of pregnancy. The CDR3 protein is CTSSQDGPETSPTVEEPQYF. CDR3 coding DNA: TGCACCAGCAGCCAAGATGGGCCGGAGACTAGCCCGACCGTAGAAGAGCCCCAGTACTTC.